The clone carrying this TCR beta chain was detected many times. Antigen specificity is unknown. Between the trimmed V and J ends, which lost 2 bases and 1 base, there was a span of 12 bases. The CDR3 contains 16 residues. The data originate from a study of neurological immune-mediated disorders. Study-wide results and caveats: Private repertoires in all groups were suggested by the absence of shared CDR3 amino acid sequences among expanded clones across subjects.

TCRdb ran MiXCR on the 5' RACE reads and lists one entry per CDR3 protein. The table shows tens of thousands of distinct CDR3 sequences, with 14% occurring only once. The sequenced sample consisted of PBMCs. The receptor comes from a woman in her 50s with HTLV-1-associated myelopathy (HAM/TSP). The chain combines TRBV12-3 or TRBV12-4 with TRBJ1-5, with a tentative D call TRBD1 (6 bases). CDR3 bases: TGTGCCAGCAGTTTACGGGGGGCTAGGAGCAATCAGCCCCAGCATTTT. Its translation is CASSLRGARSNQPQHF.